This T cell receptor (beta chain) was observed in a study of control samples from healthy donors and cancer patients. Clones were sequenced by immunoSEQ multiplex PCR, and TCRdb holds only the in-frame ones, with some missing. This table has about 140,000 clones, about 86% appearing once. Germline values: CDR1 SNHLY, CDR2 FYNNEI. After removal of 7 bases from V and 5 bases from J, the junction contained 14 bases not matched to a gene. This CDR3 spans 15 amino acids. The sequencing sample was made of blood. This chain uses TRBV2 with TRBJ2-7, with 7 bases aligning to TRBD2. This TCR was recovered from a man younger than 30 in good health. The chain's CDR3 is CASNSLLTSSDEQYF. CDR3 DNA sequence: TGTGCCAGCAATTCCCTTCTGACTAGCTCGGACGAGCAGTACTTC.